This TCR beta chain was observed in a study of graft-versus-host responses after intestinal transplantation. Produced via immunoSEQ multiplex PCR; TCRdb's table is partial and in-frame only. The table lists tens of thousands of clones, approximately 91% of them singletons. Trimming removed 0 bases from V and 0 bases from J, with 8 bases in between. In germline, CDR1 is MNHNY, CDR2 SVGAGI (reference sequence). This CDR3 has 15 residues. This clone was observed once. Its specificity is unknown. Lymphocytes from graft epithelium and lamina propria were isolated. Notes on the study in general: Some patients had graft-donor T cell macrochimerism. In their allografts, the ratios of graft-versus-host to host-versus-graft T cell clones were high. Some GvH clones were seen earlier in gut or blood, suggesting intestinal origin.

The input for sequencing was ileum tissue, taken around 350 days after transplant. The chain has TRBV6-6 and TRBJ1-2; weak D call: TRBD1 (5 bases). The TCR originated in a human patient who received an intestinal transplant, so some T cells may come from the graft donor. DNA for the CDR3: TGTGCCAGCAGTTACTCGACAGCCGCTAACTATGGCTACACCTTC. It codes for CASSYSTAANYGYTF.